A single sample gave rise to the 24 T cell receptor beta chains below, sequenced in a study of OX40 agonist ivuxolimab in advanced cancers. Profiled with immunoSEQ multiplex PCR; TCRdb holds only in-frame clones, not every one. The profile shows 40,000 or so clones, about 86% of them singletons. This material consisted of CD4+ or CD8+ T cells sorted from blood, taken in a trial of the OX40 agonist ivuxolimab. The receptors stem from an adult with an advanced solid tumor such as melanoma, head and neck, liver or kidney cancer.

The chain carries TRBV6-5 and TRBJ2-5; the D is unclear. The CDR3 is 14 residues long. CDR1 and CDR2 from the germline V gene are MNHEY and SVGAGI. Trimming took off 2 bases at V and 2 bases at J, with 9 bases between the two ends. The CDR3 nucleotides read TGTGCCAGCAGTTACGGGCAGCTTCAAGAGACCCAGTACTTC. Protein sequence: CASSYGQLQETQYF.

The genes are TRBV7-3 and TRBJ2-2, with 8 nucleotides matching TRBD1. CDR3 size: 19 residues. In germline, CDR1 is SGHTA, CDR2 FQGTGA. V shed 1 base, J shed 3 bases, and the junction held 13 bases outside the gene matches. DNA for the CDR3: TGTGCCAGCAGCTTAAAAGGGCAATGGGGGACAGGCTACACCGGGGAGCTGTTTTTT. This translates into CASSLKGQWGTGYTGELFF.

V usage is TRBV7-9 and J usage is TRBJ1-1, with a tentative D call TRBD1 (5 bases). The germline gives CDR1 SEHNR, CDR2 FQNEAQ (reference sequence). The length of the CDR3 is 14 residues. V shed 5 bases and J shed 1 base, with 11 bases lying between them. The CDR3 spells CASSPGIWNTEAFF. CDR3 nucleotides: TGTGCCAGCAGCCCAGGGATTTGGAACACTGAAGCTTTCTTT.

This chain uses TRBV11-2 with TRBJ1-4; D is possibly TRBD1 (6 bases). Trimming removed 0 bases at V and 7 bases at J, with 9 bases between. Per the germline V gene, CDR1 is SGHAT and CDR2 is FQNNGV. The CDR3 extends over 14 amino acids. Here the CDR3 reads CASSLDLRGEKLFF. CDR3 coding DNA: TGTGCCAGCAGCTTAGACCTCAGGGGTGAAAAACTGTTTTTT.

The genes are TRBV5-1 and TRBJ2-7; possible D gene TRBD1, 5 bases. Trimming removed 0 bases from V and 7 bases from J, with 8 bases in between. Germline V lookup: CDR1 SGHRS, CDR2 YFSETQ. This CDR3 has 12 amino acids. DNA of the CDR3: TGCGCCAGCAGCTTGGATCAGGGTGAGCAGTACTTC. It translates to CASSLDQGEQYF.

This chain uses TRBV28 with TRBJ1-6, with 9 nucleotides matching TRBD1. There are 17 residues in the CDR3. J gave up 9 bases and V 3 bases, and 12 bases lay outside the gene matches. Per germline, CDR1 MDHEN and CDR2 SYDVKM. CDR3 bases: TGTGCCAGCAGTTTTGGTCCCCCCGGGACAGGGATTTCACCCCTCCACTTT. Translating it yields CASSFGPPGTGISPLHF.

As regards this clone: Other DNA sequences in this specimen translate into the identical CDR3. The chain links TRBV7-8 to TRBJ2-2; 8 nucleotides match TRBD2. Trimming at V came to 3 bases and at J to 4 bases, leaving 7 bases not matched to a gene. The germline CDR1 and CDR2 sequences are SGHVS and FQNEAQ. The CDR3 length is 16 residues. The CDR3 protein is CASSFSAGDGTGELFF. DNA for the CDR3: TGTGCCAGCAGCTTCTCAGCGGGAGATGGCACCGGGGAGCTGTTTTTT.

This clone was seen a few times. This sequence joins TRBV19 and TRBJ2-1; D not certain. V shed 3 bases and J shed 8 bases, with 8 bases lying between them. Germline V gene lookup returns CDR1 LNHDA and CDR2 SQIVND (reference sequence). The CDR3 totals 12 residues. The CDR3 DNA is TGTGCCAGTAGTATCGGTGTGGATGAGCAGTTCTTC. Amino acid sequence: CASSIGVDEQFF.

The chain is built from TRBV2 and TRBJ2-1; D gene ambiguous. This CDR3 has 14 residues. Trimming took off 5 bases at V and 2 bases at J, with 10 bases between the two ends. In germline, CDR1 is SNHLY, CDR2 FYNNEI. The CDR3 region is CASSIAATYNEQFF. Written as DNA, the CDR3 is TGTGCCAGCAGTATCGCCGCGACCTACAATGAGCAGTTCTTC.

The chain couples TRBV9 to TRBJ1-3, with D unclear. Germline V lookup: CDR1 SGDLS, CDR2 YYNGEE. The CDR3 is 16 residues long. Between the trimmed V and J ends, which lost 1 base and 0 bases, there was a span of 11 bases. CDR3 DNA: TGTGCCAGCAGCGTAAAAGGCTCTAGCTCTGGAAACACCATATATTTT. Encoded protein: CASSVKGSSSGNTIYF. Full variable domain (missing parts from reference TRBV9 and TRBJ1-3): DSGVTQTPKHLITATGQRVTLRCSPRSGDLSVYWYQQSLDQGLQFLIQYYNGEERAKGNILERFSAQQFPDLHSELNLSSLELGDSALYFCASSVKGSSSGNTIYFGEGSWLTVV.

This chain links TRBV5-1 with TRBJ2-5; D tentatively reads TRBD1 or TRBD2 (7 bases each). The end of the DNA fits TRBJ2-7 better, so the J call may be wrong. CDR3 length: 18 residues. The germline V gene has CDR1 SGHRS and CDR2 YFSETQ. The CDR3 sequence: CASSLTTGSTGGSYEQYF. CDR3 nucleotides: TGCGCCAGCAGCTTGACGACAGGGTCGACCGGGGGGTCCTACGAGCAGTACTTC.

A single count supports this clone. The CDR3 nucleotides are TGTGCCAGCAGCCAAGTACCAGGGGGTGGCCCTGGGGCCAACGTCCTGACTTTC. Encoded protein: CASSQVPGGGPGANVLTF. The gene calls are TRBV14 and TRBJ2-6; 7 bases fit TRBD1. The length of the CDR3 is 18 residues. V lost 1 base to trimming and J lost 2 bases; unmatched junction nucleotides: 8. Germline V gene sequence: CDR1 SGHDN, CDR2 FVKESK. Drawing the rest from reference TRBV14 and TRBJ2-6, the complete variable domain is EAGVTQFPSHSVIEKGQTVTLRCDPISGHDNLYWYRRVMGKEIKFLLHFVKESKQDESGMPNNRFLAERTGGTYSTLKVQPAELEDSGVYFCASSQVPGGGPGANVLTFGAGSRLTVL.

The chain combines TRBV4-1 with TRBJ1-4; D remains ambiguous. Trimming removed 1 base from V and 7 bases from J, with 7 bases in between. Germline assignment: CDR1 MGHRA and CDR2 YSYEKL. This CDR3 is 13 amino acids long. The CDR3 here is CASSQVEVEKLFF. The CDR3 coding sequence is TGCGCCAGCAGCCAAGTCGAGGTTGAAAAACTGTTTTTT.

The gene calls are TRBV11-2 and TRBJ2-1; 10 bases line up with TRBD2. The V gene's germline CDR1 is SGHAT and CDR2 FQNNGV. CDR3 length: 16 residues. V gave up 3 bases and J gave up 7 bases; unmatched junction bases: 9. Here the CDR3 reads CASSLVAGGQTNEQFF. As DNA, the CDR3 is TGTGCCAGCAGCTTGGTAGCGGGAGGACAAACTAATGAGCAGTTCTTC.

The V gene is TRBV10-1, the J gene TRBJ2-7, with TRBD1 matching 7 bases. The germline gives CDR1 WNHNN, CDR2 SYGVQD (reference sequence). This CDR3 contains 12 residues. J gave up 3 bases and V 4 bases, and 0 bases lay outside the gene matches. The CDR3 region has the DNA TGCGCCAGCAGTGGACAGGGCTACGAGCAGTACTTC. It encodes CASSGQGYEQYF.

The rearrangement joins TRBV5-1 to TRBJ2-5, with a tentative D call TRBD1 (5 bases). Germline CDR1 SGHRS, CDR2 YFSETQ. Trimming removed 5 bases from V and 5 bases from J, with 13 bases in between. The CDR3 runs 13 residues. This CDR3 is CASSGAPRETQYF. CDR3 DNA sequence: TGCGCCAGCAGTGGGGCGCCGAGGGAGACCCAGTACTTC.

The chain employs TRBV5-8 and TRBJ2-7; D may be TRBD1 (5 bases). CDR1 is SGHTS and CDR2 is YDEGEE in the germline V gene. The V end lost 0 bases, the J end lost 7 bases, and 17 bases lay between the germline ends. The CDR3 loop spans 15 amino acids. This chain's CDR3 is CASSLVLTGSEEQYF. The CDR3 nucleotides are TGTGCCAGCAGCTTGGTATTAACAGGTTCTGAAGAGCAGTACTTC.

The chain joins TRBV6-5 to TRBJ1-4, with 7 bases aligning to TRBD1. Germline values: CDR1 MNHEY, CDR2 SVGAGI. The CDR3 length is 15 residues. J gave up 7 bases and V 0 bases, and 5 bases lay outside the gene matches. CDR3 residues: CASSYSDRETEKLFF. CDR3 nucleotides: TGTGCCAGCAGTTACTCCGACAGGGAAACTGAAAAACTGTTTTTT.

The V and J genes are TRBV18 and TRBJ2-7, with 9 bases aligning to TRBD1. Germline CDR1 is KGHSH and CDR2 is LQKENI. This CDR3 region has 13 residues. With 6 bases clipped from V and 5 bases from J, the junction kept 5 bases outside the gene matches. The CDR3 sequence is CASSATGGNEQYF. The CDR3 nucleotides are TGTGCCAGCTCGGCAACAGGGGGCAACGAGCAGTACTTC. Full variable domain (rest looked up from reference TRBV18 and TRBJ2-7): NAGVMQNPRHLVRRRGQEARLRCSPMKGHSHVYWYRQLPEEGLKFMVYLQKENIIDESGMPKERFSAEFPKEGPSILRIQQVVRGDSAAYFCASSATGGNEQYFGPGTRLTVT.

The chain links TRBV19 to TRBJ1-2; TRBD1 matches at 7 bases. CDR1 and CDR2 from the germline V gene are LNHDA and SQIVND (reference sequence). The CDR3 runs 16 residues. The J segment lost 5 bases and the V segment lost 4 bases, leaving 13 bases of the junction unmatched. CDR3 loop: CASSTPGQTSGYGYTF. CDR3 coding DNA: TGTGCCAGTAGTACGCCGGGACAGACGTCTGGTTATGGCTACACCTTC.

This clone was observed once. The V call is TRBV7-9, the J call TRBJ1-4, with TRBD1 matching over 8 bases. The V gene end was trimmed by 5 bases and the J gene end by 4 bases; junction bases not matched to a gene: 6. There are 15 residues in the CDR3. Germline V gene lookup returns CDR1 SEHNR and CDR2 FQNEAQ (reference sequence). CDR3 sequence (DNA): TGTGCCAGCAGCCTTCGGACAGGGAGTAATGAAAAACTGTTTTTT. The encoded protein is CASSLRTGSNEKLFF.

The count of this clone is one. CDR3 DNA: TGTGCCAGCAGTGTAGGGGAGGATCAGCCCCAGCATTTT. Its protein product is CASSVGEDQPQHF. The V and J genes are TRBV2 and TRBJ1-5; a weak D match, TRBD1 (5 bases). V lost 4 bases, J lost 5 bases, and 9 bases lay in between. The CDR3 sequence is 13 residues long. CDR1 is SNHLY and CDR2 is FYNNEI in the germline V gene.

The sample holds a few counts of this clone. This chain joins TRBV5-1 and TRBJ1-3; TRBD1 matches 8 bases. The CDR3 consists of 16 residues. CDR1 SGHRS and CDR2 YFSETQ come from the germline V gene. Germline trimming cut 2 bases from V and 2 bases from J; bases unmatched to any gene: 6. Written as DNA, the CDR3 is TGCGCCAGCAGCTTTTGGACAGGGTCGACTGGAAACACCATATATTTT. It is translated as CASSFWTGSTGNTIYF.

This chain uses TRBV4-2 with TRBJ2-2; 11 bases are shared with TRBD2. Losses at the gene ends were 4 bases for V and 4 bases for J; bases not matched to a gene: 11. There are 18 residues in the CDR3. Germline V gene sequence: CDR1 LGHNA, CDR2 YNFKEQ. CDR3 residues: CASSLGGISGGGTGELFF. The CDR3 DNA sequence: TGTGCCAGCAGCCTAGGTGGGATTAGCGGGGGGGGCACCGGGGAGCTGTTTTTT.